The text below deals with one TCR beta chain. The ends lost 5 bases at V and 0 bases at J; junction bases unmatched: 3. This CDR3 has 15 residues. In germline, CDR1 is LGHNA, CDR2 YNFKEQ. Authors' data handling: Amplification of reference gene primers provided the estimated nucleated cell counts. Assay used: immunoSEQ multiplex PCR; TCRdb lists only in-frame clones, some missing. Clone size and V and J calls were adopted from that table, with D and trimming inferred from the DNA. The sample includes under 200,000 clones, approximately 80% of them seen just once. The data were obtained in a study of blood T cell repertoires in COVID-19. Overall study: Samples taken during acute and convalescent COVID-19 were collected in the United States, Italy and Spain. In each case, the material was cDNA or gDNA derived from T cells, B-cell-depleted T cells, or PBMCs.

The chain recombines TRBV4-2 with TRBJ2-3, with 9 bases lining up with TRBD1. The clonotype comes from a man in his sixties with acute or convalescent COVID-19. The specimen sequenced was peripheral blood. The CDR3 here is CASSVQGASTDTQYF. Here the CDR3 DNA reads TGTGCCAGCAGCGTACAGGGGGCTAGCACAGATACGCAGTATTTT.